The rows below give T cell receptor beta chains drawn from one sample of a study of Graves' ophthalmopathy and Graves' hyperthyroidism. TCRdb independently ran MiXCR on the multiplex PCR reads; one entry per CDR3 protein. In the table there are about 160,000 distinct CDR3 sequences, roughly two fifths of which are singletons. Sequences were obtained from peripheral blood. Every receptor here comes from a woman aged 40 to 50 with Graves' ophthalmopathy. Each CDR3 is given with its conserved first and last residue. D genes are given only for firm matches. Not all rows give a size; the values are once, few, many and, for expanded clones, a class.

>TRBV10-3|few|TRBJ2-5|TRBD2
CASKEGRAVETQYF
TGTGCCTCTAAAGAAGGGAGGGCCGTGGAGACCCAGTACTTC
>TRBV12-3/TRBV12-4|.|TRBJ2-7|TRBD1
CASSFPGQGDYEQYF
TGTGCCAGCAGTTTTCCGGGACAGGGAGACTACGAGCAGTACTTC
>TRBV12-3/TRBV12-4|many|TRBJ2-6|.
CASSLMGGSGANVLTF
TGTGCCAGCAGTTTGATGGGCGGCTCTGGGGCCAACGTCCTGACTTTC
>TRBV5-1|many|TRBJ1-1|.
CASSKSSGAVTEAFF
TGCGCCAGCAGCAAATCATCAGGGGCGGTCACTGAAGCTTTCTTT
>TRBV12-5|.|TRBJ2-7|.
CASGLPDSYEQYF
TGTGCTAGTGGTCTGCCGGACTCCTACGAGCAGTACTTC
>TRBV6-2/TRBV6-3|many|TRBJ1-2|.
CASLRAETDRRNYGYTF
TGTGCCAGCCTACGGGCGGAAACGGACCGTCGAAACTATGGCTACACCTTC
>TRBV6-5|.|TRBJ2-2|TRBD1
CASSYGTGGAIGELFF
TGTGCCAGCAGTTACGGGACAGGGGGCGCTATCGGGGAGCTGTTTTTT
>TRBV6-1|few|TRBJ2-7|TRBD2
CASSSSSGFSYEQYF
TGTGCCAGCAGCTCTAGTAGCGGGTTCTCCTACGAGCAGTACTTC
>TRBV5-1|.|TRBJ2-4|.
CASSLSSVLAKNIQYF
TGCGCCAGCAGCTTGTCTAGCGTTCTAGCCAAAAACATTCAGTACTTC
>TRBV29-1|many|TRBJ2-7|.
CSAETGYEQYF
TGCAGCGCCGAAACGGGGTACGAGCAGTACTTC
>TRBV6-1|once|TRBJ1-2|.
CASSGSGGGYGYTF
TGTGCCAGCAGCGGGTCGGGAGGAGGCTATGGCTACACCTTC
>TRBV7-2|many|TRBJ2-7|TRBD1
CASNRQGSSYEQYF
TGTGCCAGCAACAGACAGGGAAGCTCCTACGAGCAGTACTTC
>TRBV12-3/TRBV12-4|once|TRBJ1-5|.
CASSSARHQPQHF
TGTGCCAGCAGTTCGGCCAGACATCAGCCCCAGCATTTT
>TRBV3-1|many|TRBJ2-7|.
CASSKVGLYEQYF
TGTGCCAGCAGCAAAGTGGGCCTCTACGAGCAGTACTTC
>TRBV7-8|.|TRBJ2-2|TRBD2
CASSAERREGVGFGELFF
TGTGCCAGCAGCGCCGAAAGGCGGGAGGGCGTTGGTTTCGGGGAGCTGTTTTTT
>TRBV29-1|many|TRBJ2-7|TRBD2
CSVQGLAGEYEQYF
TGCAGCGTTCAGGGACTAGCGGGAGAGTACGAGCAGTACTTC
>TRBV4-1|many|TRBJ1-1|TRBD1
CASSQPGQAFYRNTEAFF
TGCGCCAGCAGCCAACCCGGACAGGCCTTCTATCGGAACACTGAAGCTTTCTTT
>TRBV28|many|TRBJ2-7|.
CASSGRAGRYEQYF
TGTGCCAGCAGTGGGCGGGCAGGCCGCTACGAGCAGTACTTC
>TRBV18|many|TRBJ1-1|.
CASSPLPENTEAFF
TGTGCCAGCTCCCCTCTGCCCGAGAACACTGAAGCTTTCTTT
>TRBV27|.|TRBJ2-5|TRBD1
CASSLSGTGYRETQYF
TGTGCCAGCAGTTTGTCTGGGACAGGGTATCGAGAGACCCAGTACTTC
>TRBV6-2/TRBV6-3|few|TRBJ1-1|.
CASSATAPRTTFGAFF
TGTGCCAGCAGCGCTACGGCCCCCAGGACAACATTCGGAGCTTTCTTT
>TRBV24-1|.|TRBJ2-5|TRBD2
CATSEGGLAQETQYF
TGTGCCACCAGTGAGGGGGGACTAGCCCAAGAGACCCAGTACTTC
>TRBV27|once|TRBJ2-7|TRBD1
CASSAYRDSYEQYF
TGTGCCAGCAGTGCCTACCGGGACAGCTACGAGCAGTACTTC
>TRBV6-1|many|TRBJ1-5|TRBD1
CASSEVAARGDPQHF
TGTGCCAGCAGTGAAGTCGCGGCCAGGGGGGACCCCCAGCATTTT
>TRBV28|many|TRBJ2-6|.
CASSSPGESGANVLTF
TGTGCCAGCAGTTCCCCAGGGGAATCTGGGGCCAACGTCCTGACTTTC
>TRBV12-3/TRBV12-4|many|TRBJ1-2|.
CASSLTGINYGYTF
TGTGCCAGCAGTTTAACGGGAATAAACTATGGCTACACCTTC
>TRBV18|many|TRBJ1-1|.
CASSKTGTNTEAFF
TGTGCCAGCTCAAAAACAGGGACGAACACTGAAGCTTTCTTT
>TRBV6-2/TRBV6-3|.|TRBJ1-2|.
CASSYSTSPSYGYTF
TGTGCCAGCAGTTACTCGACGTCTCCGTCTTATGGCTACACCTTC
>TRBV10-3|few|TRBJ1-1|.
CAISESTSGTSDTEAFF
TGTGCCATCAGTGAGTCGACCTCCGGGACAAGTGACACTGAAGCTTTCTTT
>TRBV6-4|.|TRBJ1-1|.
CASIRLGMNTEAFF
TGTGCCAGCATTCGTCTCGGGATGAACACTGAAGCTTTCTTT
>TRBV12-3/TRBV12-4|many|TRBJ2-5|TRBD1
CASRDRGIWETQYF
TGTGCCAGCAGGGACAGGGGGATTTGGGAGACCCAGTACTTC
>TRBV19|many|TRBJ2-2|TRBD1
CARNPSGQPNTGELFF
TGTGCCAGAAACCCCTCGGGACAGCCGAACACCGGGGAGCTGTTTTTT
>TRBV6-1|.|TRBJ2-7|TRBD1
CASTDRGNYEQYF
TGTGCCAGCACGGACAGGGGGAACTACGAGCAGTACTTC
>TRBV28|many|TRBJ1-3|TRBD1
CASSLWQGAGNTIYF
TGTGCCAGCAGTTTGTGGCAGGGGGCTGGAAACACCATATATTTT
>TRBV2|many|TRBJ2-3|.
CASTVGGYVRTQYF
TGTGCCAGCACGGTGGGAGGCTACGTTCGTACGCAGTATTTT
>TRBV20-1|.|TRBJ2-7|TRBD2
CSAVSGLSSYEQYF
TGCAGTGCCGTTAGCGGGCTTAGCTCCTACGAGCAGTACTTC
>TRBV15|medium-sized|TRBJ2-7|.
CATSTMDPSEQYF
TGTGCCACCAGCACAATGGACCCGTCCGAGCAGTACTTC
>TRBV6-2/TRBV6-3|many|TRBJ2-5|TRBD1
CASRRTGGETQYF
TGTGCCAGCAGAAGGACAGGGGGCGAGACCCAGTACTTC
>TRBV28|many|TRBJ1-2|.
CASSLEGFEGLVYGYTF
TGTGCCAGCAGTTTAGAAGGTTTCGAGGGGTTGGTCTATGGCTACACCTTC
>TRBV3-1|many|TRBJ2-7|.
CASSQTVGEQYF
TGTGCCAGCAGCCAAACCGTAGGCGAGCAGTACTTC
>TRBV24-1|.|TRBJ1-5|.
CATSGAVGQPQHF
TGTGCCACCAGTGGGGCCGTCGGACAGCCCCAGCATTTT